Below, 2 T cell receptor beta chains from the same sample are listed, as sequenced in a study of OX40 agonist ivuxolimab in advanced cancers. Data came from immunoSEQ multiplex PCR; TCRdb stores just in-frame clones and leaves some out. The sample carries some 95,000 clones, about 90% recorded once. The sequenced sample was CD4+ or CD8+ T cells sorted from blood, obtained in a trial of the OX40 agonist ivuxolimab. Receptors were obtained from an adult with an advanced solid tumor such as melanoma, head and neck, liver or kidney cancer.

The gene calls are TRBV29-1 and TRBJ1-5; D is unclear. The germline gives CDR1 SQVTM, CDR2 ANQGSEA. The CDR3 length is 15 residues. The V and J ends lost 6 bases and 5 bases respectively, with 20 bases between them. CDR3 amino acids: CSVLVAVGPHQPQHF. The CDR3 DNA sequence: TGCAGCGTCCTGGTAGCGGTCGGTCCACATCAGCCCCAGCATTTT.

The CDR3 DNA is TGCGCCAGCAGTTTGCGGGCTAGCGGGGGAATCAGCACAGATACGCAGTATTTT. Its translation: CASSLRASGGISTDTQYF. The chain couples TRBV5-1 to TRBJ2-3, with 10 bases aligning to TRBD2. J gave up 0 bases and V 5 bases, and 12 bases lay outside the gene matches. Germline values: CDR1 SGHRS, CDR2 YFSETQ. This CDR3 is 18 amino acids long.